Listed below are T cell receptor beta chains from one sample, sequenced in a study of blood T cells in healthy people across ages. In TCRdb, the 5' RACE reads were re-called with MiXCR into one record per CDR3 protein. The table shows fewer than 1,000,000 distinct CDR3 sequences, with roughly 44% occurring only once. Sequencing was done on a sample of blood. The receptors come from a man between 60 and 70 years old in good health. CDR3s include the opening cysteine and the closing phenylalanine or tryptophan. Fields, in order: D gene, V gene, J gene, clone size, CDR3 protein, CDR3 DNA. D genes are given only for firm matches. Expanded clones are given a class, and other clones once, few, many or no size at all.

-	TRBV9	TRBJ2-3	many	CASSARAERSTDTQYF	TGTGCCAGCAGCGCCCGCGCCGAGCGGAGCACAGATACGCAGTATTTT
-	TRBV29-1	TRBJ2-1	-	CSVEELAGEQFF	TGCAGCGTTGAAGAGCTCGCGGGGGAGCAGTTCTTC
-	TRBV6-6	TRBJ2-1	few	CASSYTGMYNEQFF	TGTGCCAGCAGTTACACCGGAATGTACAATGAGCAGTTCTTC
TRBD1	TRBV6-6	TRBJ1-4	few	CASKMTSGGEKLFF	TGTGCCAGCAAAATGACATCAGGGGGGGAAAAACTGTTTTTT
-	TRBV6-2/TRBV6-3	TRBJ1-2	-	CASSYNPVYGYTF	TGTGCCAGCAGTTACAACCCGGTCTATGGCTACACCTTC
TRBD1	TRBV6-2/TRBV6-3	TRBJ1-1	few	CASSQRQGFTEAFF	TGTGCCAGCAGTCAAAGACAGGGGTTCACTGAAGCTTTCTTT
-	TRBV20-1	TRBJ1-1	-	CSASPIRTLNTEAFF	TGCAGTGCTAGTCCCATCCGTACATTGAACACTGAAGCTTTCTTT
TRBD1	TRBV27	TRBJ2-5	few	CASSWGQGVETQYF	TGTGCCAGCAGTTGGGGACAGGGTGTAGAGACCCAGTACTTC
-	TRBV7-7	TRBJ2-1	-	CASSLALHPNNEQFF	TGTGCCAGCAGCTTAGCGCTGCACCCGAACAATGAGCAGTTCTTC
-	TRBV30	TRBJ2-3	-	CAWTIKDTQYF	TGTGCCTGGACTATTAAAGATACGCAGTATTTT
-	TRBV7-2	TRBJ2-7	few	CASSPRVVTGTAATYEQYF	TGTGCCAGCAGCCCCCGAGTCGTGACAGGCACAGCCGCGACCTACGAGCAGTACTTC
-	TRBV5-6	TRBJ2-7	-	CASNLVGSYEQYF	TGTGCCAGCAACTTGGTAGGCTCCTACGAGCAGTACTTC
TRBD2	TRBV7-8	TRBJ2-3	-	CASSILADPPDTQYF	TGTGCCAGCAGCATACTAGCGGACCCCCCAGATACGCAGTATTTT
TRBD1	TRBV7-9	TRBJ1-4	-	CASNSDRGVEKLFF	TGTGCCAGCAACTCTGACAGGGGTGTTGAAAAACTGTTTTTT
-	TRBV20-1	TRBJ1-5	-	CSARDLSNQPQHF	TGCAGTGCGAGAGATCTTAGCAATCAGCCCCAGCATTTT
TRBD2	TRBV28	TRBJ2-1	-	CASSPTSGGVNEQFF	TGTGCCAGCAGTCCTACTAGCGGGGGGGTTAATGAGCAGTTCTTC
TRBD1	TRBV20-1	TRBJ1-2	-	CSARDRRGQGALNYGYTF	TGCAGTGCTAGAGATCGGAGGGGACAGGGGGCCCTTAACTATGGCTACACCTTC
-	TRBV7-8	TRBJ2-3	-	CASSPRGLLGTDTQYF	TGTGCCAGCAGCCCCCGGGGTCTATTAGGCACAGATACGCAGTATTTT
TRBD2	TRBV7-7	TRBJ2-5	-	CASSQTSGVETQYF	TGTGCTAGCAGCCAAACTAGCGGGGTTGAGACCCAGTACTTC
-	TRBV4-3	TRBJ1-1	-	CASSQESNTEAFF	TGCGCCAGCAGCCAAGAAAGTAACACTGAAGCTTTCTTT
-	TRBV7-9	TRBJ2-7	-	CASSQTGRSYEQYF	TGTGCCAGCAGCCAAACAGGTCGAAGCTACGAGCAGTACTTC
-	TRBV14	TRBJ1-2	few	CASSQASEGHTF	TGTGCCAGCAGCCAAGCTTCGGAGGGGCACACCTTC
-	TRBV25-1	TRBJ1-1	-	CASTEGKFTEAFF	TGTGCCAGCACCGAAGGGAAATTTACTGAAGCTTTCTTT
TRBD1	TRBV20-1	TRBJ2-1	few	CSARIGQGDYNEQFF	TGCAGTGCTAGAATCGGACAGGGGGACTACAATGAGCAGTTCTTC
-	TRBV7-9	TRBJ2-5	few	CASSLGTSEGETQYF	TGTGCCAGCAGCTTAGGGACTTCCGAGGGGGAGACCCAGTACTTC
-	TRBV10-3	TRBJ2-5	few	CAISDSVGTQYF	TGTGCCATCAGTGACAGCGTGGGGACCCAGTACTTC
-	TRBV11-2	TRBJ1-2	many	CASSLGPTNYGYTF	TGTGCCAGCAGCTTAGGGCCGACCAACTATGGCTACACCTTC
-	TRBV6-2/TRBV6-3	TRBJ2-7	many	CASTGLGSYEQYF	TGTGCCAGCACCGGGTTGGGATCCTACGAGCAGTACTTC
-	TRBV18	TRBJ2-7	-	CASSPGEEHYSYNEQYF	TGTGCCAGCTCACCAGGGGAGGAACATTACTCCTACAATGAGCAGTACTTC
-	TRBV11-3	TRBJ2-4	few	CASSYSTELRNIQYF	TGTGCCAGCAGCTACTCTACAGAGCTTAGAAACATTCAGTACTTC
-	TRBV7-9	TRBJ1-1	-	CASSFSSLNTEAFF	TGTGCCAGCAGCTTTTCATCACTGAACACTGAAGCTTTCTTT
-	TRBV12-3/TRBV12-4	TRBJ1-2	-	CASSWGEDYGYTF	TGTGCCAGCAGTTGGGGGGAGGACTATGGCTACACCTTC